This TCR beta chain is drawn from a study of T cell repertoires in cytomegalovirus infection. Whole-study context: Indicated by public TCR beta signatures were CMV infection and matching HLA type.

TCRdb redid the calling of the reads with MiXCR, one entry per CDR3 protein. The data show 450,000 to 600,000 distinct CDR3 sequences, around 10% seen once. Study results and limitations: The study found HLA-C-restricted CMV-specific TCR beta clonotypes dominating the ex vivo response. Cumulative public TCR beta family frequency identified carriers of CMV plus the relevant HLA.

The V end was cut by 0 bases, the J end by 7 bases, with 16 bases between. The germline gives CDR1 SGHTA, CDR2 FQGNSA. The CDR3 consists of 16 residues. The sample holds many counts of this clonotype. Its specificity is unknown. Specimen: PBMCs. V gene TRBV7-2 combines with J gene TRBJ1-5; possibly TRBD1 for D (5 bases). The clonotype was recovered from a human donor in good health (CMV status not recorded). Some clones in this sample may be carry-over from other donors' samples. CDR3 residues: CASSLARGGVDQPQHF. The CDR3 DNA reads TGTGCCAGCAGCTTAGCCCGGGGAGGGGTAGACCAGCCCCAGCATTTT.